The 3 T cell receptor beta chains below all came from one sample that was sequenced in a study of shared clonotypes between healthy human individuals. Some clones are missing from TCRdb's copy, which holds only in-frame ones; the method was immunoSEQ multiplex PCR. The sample lists 1.6 million or so clones, approximately 98.5% occurring once. Sequencing was performed on naive CD4+ T cells sorted from blood. As for subset: CD45RA+ positively selected. Source of these receptors: a man aged 30 to 39 in good health.

V is TRBV10-1 and J is TRBJ2-3; the D is unclear. V dropped 0 bases and J dropped 0 bases, with 7 bases sitting between them. The CDR3 covers 15 residues. Germline V lookup: CDR1 WNHNN, CDR2 SYGVQD (reference sequence). CDR3 residues: CASSESAISTDTQYF. The DNA of the CDR3 is TGCGCCAGCAGTGAGTCTGCTATTAGCACAGATACGCAGTATTTT.

Written as DNA, the CDR3 is TGTGCCAGCCAGGGACCAAATGAAAAACTGTTTTTT. Translating it yields CASQGPNEKLFF. The chain couples TRBV6-1 to TRBJ1-4; D is possibly TRBD1 (5 bases). Germline V CDR1 and CDR2: MNHNS, SASEGT. V was trimmed by 8 bases and J by 5 bases, leaving 9 bases between them. The CDR3 spans 12 residues.

The chain links TRBV7-9 to TRBJ2-3; D is ambiguous. The CDR3 contains 14 residues. V shed 8 bases and J shed 1 base, with 13 bases lying between them. Germline V gene lookup returns CDR1 SEHNR and CDR2 FQNEAQ (reference sequence). This CDR3 reads CASGSRGRTDTQYF. The DNA of the CDR3 is TGTGCCAGCGGTAGCCGAGGCCGCACAGATACGCAGTATTTT.